This T cell receptor (beta chain) appears in the sequencing data of a study of cytomegalovirus exposure and HLA in healthy donors. Regarding this clone: What it recognizes is unknown.

Trimming stripped 3 bases from V and 4 bases from J, with 10 bases between. The germline V gene has CDR1 KGHSH and CDR2 LQKENI. The CDR3 covers 14 residues. Study conclusions and caveats: Among TCR sequences, most were rare, though some public TCRs appeared in many donors. Cytomegalovirus association was listed for roughly 160 TCR beta chains.

The assay was immunoSEQ multiplex PCR, and TCRdb's table has in-frame clones only and misses some. The sample consists of 70,000 or so clones, approximately 95% of them appearing once. V is TRBV18 and J is TRBJ1-5; D perhaps matches TRBD1 (5 bases). This TCR was recovered from a young man in good health and CMV-seropositive. The sequencing sample was made of PBMCs. CDR3 sequence (DNA): TGTGCCAGCTCACCCGCGACAGTAAATCAGCCCCAGCATTTT. Residues: CASSPATVNQPQHF.